This T cell receptor beta chain derives from a study of OX40 agonist ivuxolimab in advanced cancers. Looking at the study overall: The costimulatory receptor OX40 (CD134) was targeted by ivuxolimab, a fully human IgG2 agonistic monoclonal antibody. The point of sequencing TCRbeta in the periphery was to test whether ivuxolimab changed TCR sequence diversity and drove clonal T-cell expansion. Prior anti-PD-1, anti-PD-L1 or anti-CTLA-4 therapy was permitted, and checkpoint inhibitors had been received by roughly 42% of dose-escalation patients. Intravenous ivuxolimab was administered to patients every 2 weeks at six dose levels: 0.01, 0.1, 0.3, 1.5, 3 and 10 mg/kg. In the dose-escalation cohort, approximately 83% of patients were male, and the mean age was roughly 60 years with a range of roughly 23 to 79. Of the 50 or so patients in dose escalation, about 20 had hepatocellular carcinoma, about 15 had melanoma, 9 had renal cell carcinoma and 9 had head and neck cancer. Three dose-escalation patients achieved partial responses, one with hepatocellular carcinoma and two with cutaneous melanoma. The paper covers the monotherapy dose-escalation part of the phase I ivuxolimab trial, which included N ≈ 50 patients. What the work shows at the level of the full study, not this receptor alone: Low levels of normalized T-cell clonal expansion were also seen in some nonresponding patients. The antigen specificity of the peripheral T cells that underwent clonal expansion was not determined. In partial responders in the 0.1-3.0 mg/kg groups, normalized peripheral clonal expansion was found to be among the lowest, especially among CD8+ T cells. Clonal expansion of both CD4+ and CD8+ blood T cells was observed from baseline to week 6 at doses 0.1 to 3.0 mg/kg. After ivuxolimab, CD8+ T cells had more expanded clones than CD4+ T cells on average.

Genomic DNA was extracted from sorted cells for sequencing of the TCRbeta CDR3 region. The immunoSEQ Assay was used to sequence the TCRbeta CDR3 regions. The source is immuneACCESS, and TCRdb retained only in-frame sequences with V and J called. Part of the clones is not carried over; for the studies checked, unresolved V genes explain less than half of this, and the remainder is unexplained. The sample table records about 12,000 clones; around 80% of these occur just once. Clones ranked in the top ten supply approximately 8.3% of the sample. As for this clone: It has no known antigen specificity. No per-base quality is available; no much larger clone lies one base away.

The CDR1 and CDR2 encoded by the germline V gene are MGHRA and YSYEKL. V loses 3 bases of germline sequence and J loses 7 bases, and the interval between the two ends is 12 bases. From the cysteine through the phenylalanine, the CDR3 covers 13 amino acids. CDR3 DNA only is kept here, 39 bases in frame from base 1. The trial excluded patients who had a history of autoimmune disease or who were on systemic immunosuppression. Peripheral blood for TCR sequencing was collected from all dose cohorts at baseline, on cycle 4 day 1, and on cycle 7 day 1. Samples came from an open-label, multicenter, first-in-human phase I dose-escalation trial of ivuxolimab. Adults with locally advanced or metastatic melanoma, renal cell, hepatocellular, or head and neck squamous cell carcinoma were enrolled in the trial. Before TCR sequencing, CD4+ and CD8+ T cells were separately sorted from peripheral blood.

The chain joins TRBV4-1 to TRBJ1-2; TRBD1 is a possible D gene, resting on 5 matching bases. The receptor was derived from an adult with an advanced solid tumor such as melanoma, head and neck, liver or kidney cancer. Sample: CD4+ or CD8+ T cells sorted from blood, taken in a trial of the OX40 agonist ivuxolimab. The encoded CDR3 is CASSHGTSPGYTF. The base sequence is TGCGCCAGCAGCCACGGGACGTCCCCTGGCTACACCTTC.